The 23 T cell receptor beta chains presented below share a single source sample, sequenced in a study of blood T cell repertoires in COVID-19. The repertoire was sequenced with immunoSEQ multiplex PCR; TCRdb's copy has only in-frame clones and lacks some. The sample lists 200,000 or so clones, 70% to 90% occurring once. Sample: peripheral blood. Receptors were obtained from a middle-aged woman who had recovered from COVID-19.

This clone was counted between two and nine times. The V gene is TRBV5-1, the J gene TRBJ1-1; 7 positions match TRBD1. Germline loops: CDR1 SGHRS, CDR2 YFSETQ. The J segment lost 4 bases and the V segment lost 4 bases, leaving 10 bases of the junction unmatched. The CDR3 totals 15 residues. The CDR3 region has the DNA TGCGCCAGCAGCCTGGACAGGAGGGAAACCACTGAAGCTTTCTTT. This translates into CASSLDRRETTEAFF. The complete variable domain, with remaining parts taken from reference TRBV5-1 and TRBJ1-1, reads KAGVTQTPRYLIKTRGQQVTLSCSPISGHRSVSWYQQTPGQGLQFLFEYFSETQRNKGNFPGRFSGRQFSNSRSEMNVSTLELGDSALYLCASSLDRRETTEAFFGQGTRLTVV.

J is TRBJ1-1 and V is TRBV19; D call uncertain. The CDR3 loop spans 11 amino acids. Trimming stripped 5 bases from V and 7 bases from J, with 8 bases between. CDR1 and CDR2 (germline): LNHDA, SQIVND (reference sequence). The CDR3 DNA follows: TGTGCCAGTAGTTTCAGAATTGAAGCTTTCTTT. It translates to CASSFRIEAFF.

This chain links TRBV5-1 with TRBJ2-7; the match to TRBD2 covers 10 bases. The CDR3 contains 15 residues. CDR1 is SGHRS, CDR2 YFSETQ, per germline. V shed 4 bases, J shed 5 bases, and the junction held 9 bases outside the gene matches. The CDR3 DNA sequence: TGCGCCAGCAGCGCCGGGACTAGCGAGGTCGACGAGCAGTACTTC. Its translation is CASSAGTSEVDEQYF.

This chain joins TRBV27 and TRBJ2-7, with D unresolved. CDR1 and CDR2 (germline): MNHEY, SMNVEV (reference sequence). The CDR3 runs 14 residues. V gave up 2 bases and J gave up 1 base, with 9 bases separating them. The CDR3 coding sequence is TGTGCCAGCAGTTTACTGCTAGATTCCTACGAGCAGTACTTC. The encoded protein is CASSLLLDSYEQYF.

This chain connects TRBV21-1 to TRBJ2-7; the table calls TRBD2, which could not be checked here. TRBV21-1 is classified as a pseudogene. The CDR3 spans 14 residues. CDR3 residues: CASRGLAVCYEQYF. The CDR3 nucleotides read TGTGCCAGCCGAGGACTAGCGGTTTGCTACGAGCAGTACTTC.

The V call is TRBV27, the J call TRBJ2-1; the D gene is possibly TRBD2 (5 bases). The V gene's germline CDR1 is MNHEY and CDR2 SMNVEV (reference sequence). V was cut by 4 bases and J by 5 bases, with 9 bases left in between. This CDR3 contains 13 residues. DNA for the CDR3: TGTGCCAGCAGTTCTATGGGAGACAATGAGCAGTTCTTC. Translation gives CASSSMGDNEQFF.

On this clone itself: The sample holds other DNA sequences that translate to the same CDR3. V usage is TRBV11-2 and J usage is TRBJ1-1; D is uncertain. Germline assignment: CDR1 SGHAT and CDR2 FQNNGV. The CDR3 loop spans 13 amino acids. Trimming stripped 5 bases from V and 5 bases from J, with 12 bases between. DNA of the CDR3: TGTGCCAGCAGCCCCCGGCGGGAAACTGAAGCTTTCTTT. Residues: CASSPRRETEAFF.

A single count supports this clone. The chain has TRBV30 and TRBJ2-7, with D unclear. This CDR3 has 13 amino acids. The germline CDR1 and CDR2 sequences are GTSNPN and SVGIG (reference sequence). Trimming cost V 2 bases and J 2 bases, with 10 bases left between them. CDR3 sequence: CAWSQSAPYEQYF. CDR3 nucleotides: TGTGCCTGGAGTCAGAGCGCACCCTACGAGCAGTACTTC. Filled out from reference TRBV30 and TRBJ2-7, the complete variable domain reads SQTIHQWPATLVQPVGSPLSLECTVEGTSNPNLYWYRQAAGRGLQLLFYSVGIGQISSEVPQNLSASRPQDRQFILSSKKLLLSDSGFYLCAWSQSAPYEQYFGPGTRLTVT.

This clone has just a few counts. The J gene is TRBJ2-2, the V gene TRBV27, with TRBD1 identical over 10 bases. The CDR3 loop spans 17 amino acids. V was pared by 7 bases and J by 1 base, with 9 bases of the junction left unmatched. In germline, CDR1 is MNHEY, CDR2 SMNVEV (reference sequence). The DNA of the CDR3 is TGTGCCAGCAACCAACTAGGGACAGGGGAGAACACCGGGGAGCTGTTTTTT. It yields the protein CASNQLGTGENTGELFF.

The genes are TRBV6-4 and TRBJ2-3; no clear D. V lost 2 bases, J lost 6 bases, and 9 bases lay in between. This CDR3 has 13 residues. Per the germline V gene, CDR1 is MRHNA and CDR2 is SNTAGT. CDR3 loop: CASSDPYSDTQYF. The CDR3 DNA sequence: TGTGCCAGCAGTGACCCCTACTCGGATACGCAGTATTTT.

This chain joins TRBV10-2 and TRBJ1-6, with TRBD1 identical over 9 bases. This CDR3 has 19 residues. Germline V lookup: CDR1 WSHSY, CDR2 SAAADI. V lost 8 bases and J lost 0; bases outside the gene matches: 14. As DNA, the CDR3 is TGCGCCAGCGTCCTCGGGACAGGGATTTCCTCCTCCTATAATTCACCCCTCCACTTT. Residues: CASVLGTGISSSYNSPLHF.

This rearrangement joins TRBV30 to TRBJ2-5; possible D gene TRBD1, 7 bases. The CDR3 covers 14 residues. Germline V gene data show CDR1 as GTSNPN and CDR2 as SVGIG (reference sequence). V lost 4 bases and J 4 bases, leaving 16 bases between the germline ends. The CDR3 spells CAWTTGAGGETQYF. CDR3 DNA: TGTGCCTGGACCACGGGGGCAGGGGGAGAGACCCAGTACTTC.

The CDR3 region has the DNA TGTGCCACCAGTTTACAGAAACAAGAGACCCAGTACTTC. Translating it yields CATSLQKQETQYF. The rearrangement uses TRBV24-1 and TRBJ2-5, with unresolved D. Trimming took off 6 bases at V and 2 bases at J, with 9 bases between the two ends. This CDR3 spans 13 amino acids. CDR1 is KGHDR and CDR2 is SFDVKD in the germline V gene.

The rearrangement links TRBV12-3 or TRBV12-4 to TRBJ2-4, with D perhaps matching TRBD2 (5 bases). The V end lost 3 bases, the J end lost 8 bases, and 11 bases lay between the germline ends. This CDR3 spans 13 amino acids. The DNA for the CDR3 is TGTGCCAGCAGTTTGTGGCTCGGGGACATTCAGTACTTC. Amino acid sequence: CASSLWLGDIQYF.

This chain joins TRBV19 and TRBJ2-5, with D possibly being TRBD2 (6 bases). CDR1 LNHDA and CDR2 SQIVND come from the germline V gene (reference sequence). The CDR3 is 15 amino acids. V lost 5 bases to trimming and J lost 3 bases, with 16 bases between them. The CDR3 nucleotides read TGTGCCAGTAGTGGCGGGCGGGGCAACAAAGAGACCCAGTACTTC. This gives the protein CASSGGRGNKETQYF.

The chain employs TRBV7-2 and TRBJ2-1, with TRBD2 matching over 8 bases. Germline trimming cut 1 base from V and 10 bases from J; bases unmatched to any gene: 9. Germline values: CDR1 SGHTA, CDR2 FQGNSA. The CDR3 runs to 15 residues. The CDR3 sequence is CASSLGGSGTGEQFF. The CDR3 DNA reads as TGTGCCAGCAGCTTAGGCGGTAGCGGGACCGGGGAGCAGTTCTTC.

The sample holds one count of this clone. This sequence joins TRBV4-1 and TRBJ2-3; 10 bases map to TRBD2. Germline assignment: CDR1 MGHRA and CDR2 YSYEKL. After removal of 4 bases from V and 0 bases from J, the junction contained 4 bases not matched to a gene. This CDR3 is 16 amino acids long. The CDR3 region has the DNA TGCGCCAGCAGCCCGGGACTAGCGAAAAGCACAGATACGCAGTATTTT. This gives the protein CASSPGLAKSTDTQYF.

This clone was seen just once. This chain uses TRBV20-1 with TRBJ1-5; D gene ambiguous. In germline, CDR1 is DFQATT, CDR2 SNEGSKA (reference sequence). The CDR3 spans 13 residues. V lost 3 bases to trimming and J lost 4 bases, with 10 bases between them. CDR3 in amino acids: CSASHSINQPQHF. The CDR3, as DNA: TGCAGTGCTAGTCACAGCATAAATCAGCCCCAGCATTTT.

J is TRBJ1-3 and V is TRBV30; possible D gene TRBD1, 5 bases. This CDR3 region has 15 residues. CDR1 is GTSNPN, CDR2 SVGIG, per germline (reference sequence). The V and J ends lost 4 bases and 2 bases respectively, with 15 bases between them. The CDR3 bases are TGTGCCTGGACTTTACTAAGGGGTCCTGGAAACACCATATATTTT. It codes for CAWTLLRGPGNTIYF.

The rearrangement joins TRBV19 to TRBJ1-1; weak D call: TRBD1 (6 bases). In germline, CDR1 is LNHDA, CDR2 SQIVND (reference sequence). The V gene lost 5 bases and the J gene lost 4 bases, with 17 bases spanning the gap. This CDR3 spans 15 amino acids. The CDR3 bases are TGTGCCAGTAGTCAAGGGGGGGGGACGAGCACTGAAGCTTTCTTT. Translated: CASSQGGGTSTEAFF.

In DNA, the CDR3 is TGTGCCAGCAGTGCAGAGGGCTACAATGAGCAGTTCTTC. Translated, it gives CASSAEGYNEQFF. The rearrangement links TRBV6-4 to TRBJ2-1, with D perhaps matching TRBD2 (5 bases). V shed 4 bases and J shed 3 bases, with 7 bases lying between them. Germline V gives CDR1 MRHNA, CDR2 SNTAGT. The CDR3 totals 13 residues.

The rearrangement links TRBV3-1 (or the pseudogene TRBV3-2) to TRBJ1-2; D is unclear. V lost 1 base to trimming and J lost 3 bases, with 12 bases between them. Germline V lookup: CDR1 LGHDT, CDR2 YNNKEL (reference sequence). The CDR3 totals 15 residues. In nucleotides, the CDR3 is TGTGCCAGCAGCCAAGCCAGCCCGGGAGACTATGGCTACACCTTC. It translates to CASSQASPGDYGYTF.

The CDR3 protein is CASSGDRMNTEAFF. The DNA for the CDR3 is TGTGCCAGTAGTGGGGACAGGATGAACACTGAAGCTTTCTTT. The chain is built from TRBV19 and TRBJ1-1, with TRBD1 matching 8 bases. Germline V lookup: CDR1 LNHDA, CDR2 SQIVND (reference sequence). The trim removed 5 bases at V and 0 bases at J, leaving 2 bases unmatched. This CDR3 is 14 amino acids long.